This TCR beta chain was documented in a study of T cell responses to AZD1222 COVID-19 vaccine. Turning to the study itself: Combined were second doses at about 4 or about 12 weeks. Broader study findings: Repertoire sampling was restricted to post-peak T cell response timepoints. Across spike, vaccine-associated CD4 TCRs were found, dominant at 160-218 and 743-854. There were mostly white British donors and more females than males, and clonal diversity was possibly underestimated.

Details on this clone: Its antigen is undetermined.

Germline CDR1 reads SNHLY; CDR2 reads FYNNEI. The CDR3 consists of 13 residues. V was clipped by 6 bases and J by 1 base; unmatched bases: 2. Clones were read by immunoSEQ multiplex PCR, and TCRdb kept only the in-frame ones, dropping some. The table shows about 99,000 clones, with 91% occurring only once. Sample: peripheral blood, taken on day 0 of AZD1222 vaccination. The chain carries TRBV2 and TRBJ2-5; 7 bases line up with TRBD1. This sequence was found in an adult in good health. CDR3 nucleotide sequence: TGTGCCAGCAGGAGGGGGCTCCAAGAGACCCAGTACTTC. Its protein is CASRRGLQETQYF.